This T cell receptor (beta chain) is drawn from a study of blood T cell repertoires in COVID-19. The CDR3 has 14 residues. Unmatched junction bases numbered 5, after V lost 2 bases and J lost 6 bases. CDR1 LNHDA and CDR2 SQIVND come from the germline V gene (reference sequence). The cohort comprised adults aged about 18 to 100 years residing in around 25 US areas. As processed by the authors: Quantification of nucleated cells was approximated via reference gene primer amplification. Profiling relied on immunoSEQ multiplex PCR, and the TCRdb table lists in-frame clones only, not all of them. V, J and clone size derive from that table, while D and trimming were established from the DNA sequence. The sample has 300,000 to 400,000 clones, more than 75% seen once.

The chain combines TRBV19 with TRBJ2-3; 7 bases are shared with TRBD1. Material: PBMCs or T cells enriched from blood (not recorded which). This receptor was taken from a woman aged 25 to 45 who had recovered from COVID-19. The CDR3 DNA follows: TGTGCCAGTAGTATACGGCCAGGGGGTGATACGCAGTATTTT. It specifies CASSIRPGGDTQYF.